A single sample is the source of the 11 T cell receptor beta chains below, sequenced in a study of T cell responses to AZD1222 COVID-19 vaccine. The data were produced by immunoSEQ multiplex PCR, yet TCRdb's version contains in-frame clones alone and is incomplete. This table holds about 120,000 clones, around 84% found once. Sequenced here: peripheral blood, sampled 28 days after the second AZD1222 dose. All receptors derive from an adult who received the AZD1222 COVID-19 vaccine.

J is TRBJ1-5 and V is TRBV19; 8 bases map to TRBD1. Germline CDR1 reads LNHDA; CDR2 reads SQIVND (reference sequence). The CDR3 is 16 residues long. Trimming cost V 2 bases and J 1 base; bases outside gene matches: 4. The CDR3 is CASSIITGGSNQPQHF. CDR3 DNA: TGTGCCAGTAGTATAATAACAGGGGGAAGCAATCAGCCCCAGCATTTT.

The V and J genes are TRBV30 and TRBJ2-5; D remains ambiguous. V lost 3 bases to trimming and J lost 4 bases, with 15 bases between them. The CDR3 is made up of 14 amino acids. In germline, CDR1 is GTSNPN, CDR2 SVGIG (reference sequence). CDR3 sequence (DNA): TGTGCCTGGAGCCGATTTGTGGTCGGAGAGACCCAGTACTTC. Residues: CAWSRFVVGETQYF.

Concerning this clone itself: An end of the junction does not agree with germline; a read error may underlie this. The chain carries TRBV9 and TRBJ2-3; possible D gene TRBD2, 6 bases. Looked up from germline, CDR1 is SGDLS and CDR2 is YYNGEE. The CDR3 is 13 residues long. The CDR3 loop is CASRVAMEGTQYF. In DNA form, the CDR3 reads TGTGCCAGCAGGGTAGCTATGGAGGGGACGCAGTATTTT.

CDR3 bases: TGTGCCAGCAGTGGGCGTCGCAATGAGCAGTTCTTC. The encoded protein is CASSGRRNEQFF. The V gene is TRBV2, the J gene TRBJ2-1; no firm D call. V was trimmed by 4 bases and J by 6 bases, leaving 7 bases between them. The CDR3 extends over 12 amino acids. Germline V gene sequence: CDR1 SNHLY, CDR2 FYNNEI.

The chain joins TRBV19 to TRBJ2-1; the match to TRBD2 covers 9 bases. This CDR3 spans 14 amino acids. J lost 8 bases, V lost 7 bases, and 9 bases had no gene match. CDR1 and CDR2 (germline): LNHDA, SQIVND (reference sequence). CDR3 nucleotides: TGTGCCAGTAACCGGGCGGGAGGGCCTTATGAGCAGTTCTTC. This codes for CASNRAGGPYEQFF. Variable domain in full (rest from reference TRBV19 and TRBJ2-1): DGGITQSPKYLFRKEGQNVTLSCEQNLNHDAMYWYRQDPGQGLRLIYYSQIVNDFQKGDIAEGYSVSREKKESFPLTVTSAQKNPTAFYLCASNRAGGPYEQFFGPGTRLTVL.

With regard to this clone: At the DNA level, this CDR3 is encoded by other sequences in the same sample as well. The V call is TRBV15, the J call TRBJ1-1; D is uncertain. Between the trimmed V and J ends, which lost 5 bases and 0 bases, there was a span of 16 bases. Germline V gene sequence: CDR1 LNHNV, CDR2 YYDKDF (reference sequence). This CDR3 is 16 amino acids long. In DNA, the CDR3 is TGTGCCACCAGCCGCCGACAAGCGGTAATGAACACTGAAGCTTTCTTT. It codes for CATSRRQAVMNTEAFF.

V gene TRBV15 combines with J gene TRBJ2-3; 7 nucleotides align to TRBD1. Trimming cost V 3 bases and J 2 bases; bases outside gene matches: 2. The CDR3 loop spans 14 amino acids. Germline CDR1 reads LNHNV; CDR2 reads YYDKDF (reference sequence). CDR3 in amino acids: CATSRGQSTDTQYF. The CDR3, as DNA: TGTGCCACCAGCAGGGGACAGTCCACAGATACGCAGTATTTT. The full variable domain, with the rest looked up from reference TRBV15 and TRBJ2-3, is DAMVIQNPRYQVTQFGKPVTLSCSQTLNHNVMYWYQQKSSQAPKLLFHYYDKDFNNEADTPDNFQSRRPNTSFCFLDIRSPGLGDTAMYLCATSRGQSTDTQYFGPGTRLTVL.

The chain carries TRBV3-1 (or the pseudogene TRBV3-2) and TRBJ1-2; 7 bases fit TRBD1. The CDR3 consists of 14 residues. V trimming: 4 bases; J trimming: 4 bases; junction bases outside the gene matches: 6. CDR1 is LGHDT and CDR2 is YNNKEL in the germline V gene (reference sequence). The CDR3: CASSPTGTVYGYTF. As DNA, the CDR3 is TGTGCCAGCAGCCCAACCGGGACAGTCTATGGCTACACCTTC.

The CDR3 sequence is CASSLASGYTF. CDR3 sequence (DNA): TGTGCCAGCAGCTTAGCGAGTGGCTACACCTTC. The chain couples TRBV7-2 to TRBJ1-2; D uncertain. This CDR3 region has 11 residues. CDR1 SGHTA and CDR2 FQGNSA come from the germline V gene. V dropped 0 bases and J dropped 7 bases, with 3 bases sitting between them.

The V gene is TRBV18, the J gene TRBJ2-7, with D perhaps being TRBD1 or TRBD2 (6 bases each). This CDR3 spans 13 amino acids. Trimming took off 4 bases at V and 5 bases at J, with 12 bases between the two ends. Germline V CDR1 and CDR2: KGHSH, LQKENI. CDR3 in amino acids: CASSRGAINEQYF. The CDR3 DNA sequence: TGTGCCAGCTCACGGGGGGCAATCAACGAGCAGTACTTC.

The chain joins TRBV27 to TRBJ2-7, with 11 bases matching TRBD2. V was pared by 2 bases and J by 2 bases, with 5 bases of the junction left unmatched. This CDR3 comprises 16 residues. CDR1 is MNHEY and CDR2 is SMNVEV in the germline V gene (reference sequence). In DNA, the CDR3 is TGTGCCAGCAGTTTACTTAGCGGGGGGGGCCCCTACGAGCAGTACTTC. Translation gives CASSLLSGGGPYEQYF.